Each of the 5 T cell receptor beta chains below was sequenced from the same sample in a study of beta chain features in type 1 diabetes. General study findings and limits: In all four CD4+ subsets, TCRB CDR3 length was significantly, moderately reduced in type 1 diabetes.

Investigators reverse transcribed all isolated RNA, so they sequenced expressed TCRB transcripts. The assay was immunoSEQ multiplex PCR, and TCRdb's table has in-frame clones only and misses some. There are some 160,000 clones in the sample; 8.5% to 10% occur only once, and 0.65% to 0.9% lies in the top ten. The antigens of these receptors remain unknown. Material: central memory CD4+ T cells from blood. The receptors here all came from a young woman with type 1 diabetes.

In this sample, this clone turned up a few times. The rearrangement links TRBV7-9 to TRBJ2-7, with D possibly being TRBD1 (6 bases). The CDR3 runs to 14 residues. V was clipped by 5 bases and J by 3 bases, with 14 bases between them. Germline V lookup: CDR1 SEHNR, CDR2 FQNEAQ (reference sequence). The CDR3 sequence: CASSATGNLYEQYF. The CDR3 bases are TGTGCCAGCAGCGCAACAGGGAACCTCTACGAGCAGTACTTC.

This clone was seen more than once but under ten times. The V call is TRBV6-1, the J call TRBJ1-5; 10 bases are a match to TRBD1. CDR3 length equals 13 residues. Germline V lookup: CDR1 MNHNS, CDR2 SASEGT. Trimming at V came to 6 bases and at J to 5 bases, leaving 1 base not matched to a gene. The CDR3 DNA reads TGTGCCAGCAGGGGACAGGGGTATCAGCCCCAGCATTTT. Translation: CASRGQGYQPQHF.

This clone was counted between two and nine times. The rearrangement links TRBV10-3 to TRBJ2-1; possibly TRBD2 for D (6 bases). The germline V gene has CDR1 ENHRY and CDR2 SYGVKD. This CDR3 region has 13 residues. Trimming removed 7 bases from V and 8 bases from J, with 15 bases in between. The chain's CDR3 is CAIKEGGIDEQFF. DNA for the CDR3: TGTGCCATCAAAGAGGGAGGCATCGATGAGCAGTTCTTC.

A few counts support this clone. The same CDR3 also results from other DNA sequences found in this sample. The chain is built from TRBV5-4 and TRBJ2-5; 8 positions agree with TRBD1. Germline values: CDR1 SGHNT, CDR2 YYREEE (reference sequence). Trimming cost V 4 bases and J 3 bases; bases outside gene matches: 2. The CDR3 loop spans 13 amino acids. CDR3 residues: CASSPDREETQYF. The DNA for the CDR3 is TGTGCCAGCAGCCCGGACAGGGAAGAGACCCAGTACTTC.

This clone was detected only a few times. The CDR3 DNA reads TGTGCCAGCTCACCACAGGCTAGCGGGAGAAGCGGGGAGCTGTTTTTT. Protein product: CASSPQASGRSGELFF. The rearrangement joins TRBV18 to TRBJ2-2; 10 nucleotides match TRBD2. This CDR3 has 16 residues. Germline CDR1 reads KGHSH; CDR2 reads LQKENI. Trimming removed 1 base from V and 7 bases from J; junction bases left unmatched: 6.